Many counts were recorded for the clone carrying this T cell receptor beta chain. Its specificity is unknown. The entry originates in a study of spatial heterogeneity in lung cancer. CDR3 length equals 13 residues. CDR1 is SEHNR, CDR2 FQNEAQ, per germline (reference sequence). V was shortened by 5 bases and J by 7 bases, with 12 bases between the two germline ends. TCRdb re-called the 5' RACE reads through MiXCR, storing one row per CDR3 protein. The table has 30,000 to 40,000 distinct CDR3 sequences, 5.2% seen once. General study points: Ubiquitous expanded tumor TCRs showed up in blood more at resection than follow-up.

Regarding time point: sample taken at primary tumor resection. Sequencing of whole RNA from tumor, nontumor lung or frozen PBMC involved no sorting. The chain is built from TRBV7-9 and TRBJ2-1; no firm D call. The TCR sequence derives from a female donor with early-stage non-small cell lung cancer. The source material was PBMCs, sampled at surgery. The CDR3 bases are TGTGCCAGCAGCCCCGTGGTGGGAAATGAGCAGTTCTTC. Translating gives CASSPVVGNEQFF.